Sequencing of this TCR beta chain was carried out in a study of OX40 agonist ivuxolimab in advanced cancers. Study-wide points: Clonal expansion from baseline to week 6 occurred in both CD4+ and CD8+ T cells.

Germline V gene data show CDR1 as SNHLY and CDR2 as FYNNEI. V shed 6 bases and J shed 0 bases, with 4 bases lying between them. This CDR3 contains 12 residues. For this clone: Its target is not known. The sample holds other DNA sequences that translate to the same CDR3.

Repertoires were generated with immunoSEQ multiplex PCR, while TCRdb's copy carries only in-frame clones and drops some. The sample records approximately 70,000 clones, around 85% being singletons. The chain recombines TRBV2 with TRBJ2-3; D unclear. This material consisted of CD4+ or CD8+ T cells sorted from blood, taken in a trial of the OX40 agonist ivuxolimab. The receptor was derived from an adult with an advanced solid tumor such as melanoma, head and neck, liver or kidney cancer. CDR3 protein: CASSASTDTQYF. As DNA, the CDR3 is TGTGCCAGCAGCGCCAGCACAGATACGCAGTATTTT.